Here is one T cell receptor (beta chain) with its context. Its antigen remains unknown. The sample belongs to a study of post-analysis software for immune sequencing data. As for the study in general: Several disease courses (relapsing-remitting, secondary progressive and progressive-relapsing) of multiple sclerosis were included.

Whole-study findings and limits: Roughly 5 TRBV segments, TRBV5-6, TRBV5-1 and TRBV20-1 among them, were found more frequent in patients than controls. In multiple sclerosis, normalized Chao1 diversity was significantly below that of controls.

The TCR beta cDNA libraries contained unique molecular identifiers. TCRdb reprocessed the PCR reads via MiXCR and lists one record per CDR3 protein. The profile covers some 890,000 distinct CDR3 sequences, with about 53% appearing a single time and 4.6% taken by the ten largest. The ends lost 0 bases at V and 9 bases at J; junction bases unmatched: 6. This CDR3 is built from 14 residues. Germline V lookup: CDR1 SQVTM, CDR2 ANQGSEA. The sequenced sample was blood. The chain links TRBV29-1 to TRBJ2-3; 10 bases agree with TRBD2. The receptor was isolated from a girl aged 10 to 17 with multiple sclerosis. CDR3: CSVEELSGRGTQYF. CDR3 in DNA: TGCAGCGTTGAAGAGCTCAGCGGGAGGGGGACGCAGTATTTT.